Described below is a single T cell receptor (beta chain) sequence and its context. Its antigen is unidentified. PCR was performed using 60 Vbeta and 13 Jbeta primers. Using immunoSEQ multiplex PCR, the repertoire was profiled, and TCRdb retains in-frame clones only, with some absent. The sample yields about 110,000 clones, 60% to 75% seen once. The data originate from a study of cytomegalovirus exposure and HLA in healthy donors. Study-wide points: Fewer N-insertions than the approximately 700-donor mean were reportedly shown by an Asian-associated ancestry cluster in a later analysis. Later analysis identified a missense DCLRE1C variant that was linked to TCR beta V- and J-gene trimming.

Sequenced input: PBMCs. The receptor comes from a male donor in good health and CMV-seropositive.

CDR3 loop: CSTREMNTEAFF. DNA for the CDR3: TGCAGTACCAGGGAAATGAACACTGAAGCTTTCTTT. The chain links TRBV29-1 to TRBJ1-1, with a weak D call TRBD1 (5 bases). The CDR3 consists of 12 residues. Germline V gene lookup returns CDR1 SQVTM and CDR2 ANQGSEA.